This T cell receptor (beta chain) was observed in a study of siplizumab effects on memory and regulatory T cells. In regard to this clone: Its specificity is unknown.

General study results and limits: Siplizumab cultures yielded proliferating Tregs whose suppressive function was not confirmed. Relative to controls at 25% to 30%, mappable alloreactive CD4+ clones exhibited a mean Treg-derived proportion of around 65% with siplizumab.

Data came from immunoSEQ multiplex PCR; TCRdb stores just in-frame clones and leaves some out. The sample records 50,000 to 75,000 clones, about 80% being singletons. This CDR3 has 16 residues. J gave up 7 bases and V 5 bases, and 13 bases lay outside the gene matches. The germline CDR1 and CDR2 sequences are MNHEY and SMNVEV (reference sequence). The V and J genes are TRBV27 and TRBJ2-7; 11 bases agree with TRBD1. The specimen was memory CD4+ T cells sorted from blood. This clonotype was sampled from a human donor in good health. DNA of the CDR3: TGTGCCAGCAGTCCCAGCACCGGACAGGGGGCGGGTGAGCAGTACTTC. The encoded protein is CASSPSTGQGAGEQYF.